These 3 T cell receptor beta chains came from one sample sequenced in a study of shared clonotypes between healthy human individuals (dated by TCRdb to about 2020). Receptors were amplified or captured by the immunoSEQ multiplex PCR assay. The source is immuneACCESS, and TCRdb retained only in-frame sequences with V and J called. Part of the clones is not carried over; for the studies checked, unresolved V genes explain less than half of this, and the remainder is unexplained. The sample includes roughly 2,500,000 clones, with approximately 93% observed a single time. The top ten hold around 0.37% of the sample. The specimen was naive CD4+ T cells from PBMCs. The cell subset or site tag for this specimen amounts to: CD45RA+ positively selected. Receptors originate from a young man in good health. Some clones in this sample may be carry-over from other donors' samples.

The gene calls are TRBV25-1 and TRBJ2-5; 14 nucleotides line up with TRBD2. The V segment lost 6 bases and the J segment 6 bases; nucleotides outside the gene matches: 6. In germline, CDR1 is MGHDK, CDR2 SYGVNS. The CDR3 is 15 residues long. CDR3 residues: CASSPGTSGSKTQYF. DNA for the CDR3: TGTGCCAGCAGCCCGGGGACTAGCGGGAGTAAGACCCAGTACTTC.

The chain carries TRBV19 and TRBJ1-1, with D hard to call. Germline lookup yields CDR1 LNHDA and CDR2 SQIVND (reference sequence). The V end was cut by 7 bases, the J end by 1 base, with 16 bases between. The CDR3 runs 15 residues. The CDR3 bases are TGTGCCAGTACCGAGGACTTAAGGCCGAACACTGAAGCTTTCTTT. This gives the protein CASTEDLRPNTEAFF.

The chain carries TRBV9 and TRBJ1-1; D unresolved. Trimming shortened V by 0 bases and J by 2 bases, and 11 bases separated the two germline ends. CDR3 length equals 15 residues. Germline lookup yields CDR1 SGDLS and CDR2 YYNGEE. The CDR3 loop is CASSVEPEGNTEAFF. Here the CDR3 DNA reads TGTGCCAGCAGCGTAGAACCGGAAGGAAACACTGAAGCTTTCTTT.